The 18 T cell receptor beta chains given below trace back to one sample, sequenced in a study of siplizumab effects on memory and regulatory T cells. Sequencing was performed with immunoSEQ multiplex PCR; in TCRdb, only in-frame clones are kept and a portion is missing. This table has about 120,000 clones, around 94% appearing once. The sequenced sample was non-Treg CD4+ T cells sorted from blood. The receptors originated from a human donor in good health.

This clone has a single count. V gene TRBV14 combines with J gene TRBJ1-1; D unclear. V lost 3 bases and J 6 bases, leaving 14 bases between the germline ends. The CDR3 length is 14 residues. Germline assignment: CDR1 SGHDN and CDR2 FVKESK. CDR3 amino acids: CASSQGWLRAEAFF. In DNA form, the CDR3 reads TGTGCCAGCAGCCAGGGTTGGTTACGCGCTGAAGCTTTCTTT. The full variable domain, its missing parts supplied by reference TRBV14 and TRBJ1-1, is EAGVTQFPSHSVIEKGQTVTLRCDPISGHDNLYWYRRVMGKEIKFLLHFVKESKQDESGMPNNRFLAERTGGTYSTLKVQPAELEDSGVYFCASSQGWLRAEAFFGQGTRLTVV.

The chain has TRBV11-2 and TRBJ2-5; TRBD2 agrees at 7 bases. The CDR3 totals 16 residues. Germline V CDR1 and CDR2: SGHAT, FQNNGV. J was trimmed by 1 base and V by 5 bases; bases with no gene match: 10. DNA of the CDR3: TGTGCCAGCAGCCAGCGGGATTTACTTCCCCAAGAGACCCAGTACTTC. Its protein is CASSQRDLLPQETQYF.

In its sample, this clone was seen once. J is TRBJ2-1 and V is TRBV6-5, with 11 bases fitting TRBD2. The CDR3 runs 15 residues. V dropped 7 bases and J dropped 2; count of bases not matched to a gene: 4. Germline V lookup: CDR1 MNHEY, CDR2 SVGAGI. The CDR3 DNA reads TGTGCCAGCACCATAGCGGGGGGGACCTACAATGAGCAGTTCTTC. Residues: CASTIAGGTYNEQFF.

This clone was picked up one time. The chain recombines TRBV19 with TRBJ1-5, with a tentative D call TRBD1 (6 bases). This CDR3 comprises 16 residues. The V gene lost 6 bases and the J gene lost 4 bases, with 19 bases spanning the gap. CDR1 and CDR2 from the germline V gene are LNHDA and SQIVND (reference sequence). In nucleotides, the CDR3 is TGTGCCAGTAGCACCCGGGGACACACATGGAATCAGCCCCAGCATTTT. The encoded protein is CASSTRGHTWNQPQHF.

J is TRBJ2-2 and V is TRBV25-1; 10 bases align to TRBD2. Per the germline V gene, CDR1 is MGHDK and CDR2 is SYGVNS. This CDR3 has 16 amino acids. Losses at the gene ends were 5 bases for V and 4 bases for J; bases not matched to a gene: 7. The CDR3 DNA is TGTGCCAGCAGTTCCCGGACTAGCGGCGGCACCGGGGAGCTGTTTTTT. Its protein product is CASSSRTSGGTGELFF.

This sequence joins TRBV5-4 and TRBJ2-4; either TRBD1 or TRBD2 may supply D (6 bases each). V lost 3 bases, J lost 5 bases, and 18 bases lay in between. The CDR3 has 16 amino acids. In germline, CDR1 is SGHNT, CDR2 YYREEE (reference sequence). Here the CDR3 DNA reads TGTGCCAGCAGCTGGGGGGCTAGGGGGAGAGAAAACATTCAGTACTTC. It yields the protein CASSWGARGRENIQYF.

The rearrangement links TRBV5-1 to TRBJ2-7; TRBD1 aligns across 10 bases. The CDR3 runs to 14 residues. J was trimmed by 5 bases and V by 4 bases; bases with no gene match: 6. Germline CDR1 SGHRS, CDR2 YFSETQ. This CDR3 reads CASSPGQGFDEQYF. For the CDR3, the DNA is TGCGCCAGCAGCCCGGGACAGGGGTTCGACGAGCAGTACTTC.

This chain connects TRBV9 to TRBJ2-7; TRBD1 is a possible D gene (6 bases). The germline V gene encodes CDR1 SGDLS and CDR2 YYNGEE. The length of the CDR3 is 16 residues. V was cut by 3 bases and J by 2 bases, with 18 bases left in between. The CDR3 loop reads CASSASQGFHPYEQYF. The DNA for the CDR3 is TGTGCCAGCAGCGCCTCGCAGGGGTTTCACCCCTACGAGCAGTACTTC. Looking up the rest from reference TRBV9 and TRBJ2-7 gives the full variable domain: DSGVTQTPKHLITATGQRVTLRCSPRSGDLSVYWYQQSLDQGLQFLIQYYNGEERAKGNILERFSAQQFPDLHSELNLSSLELGDSALYFCASSASQGFHPYEQYFGPGTRLTVT.

The chain uses TRBV5-6 and TRBJ2-1; D is possibly TRBD2 (5 bases). The CDR3 contains 14 residues. V was cut by 2 bases and J by 3 bases, with 9 bases left in between. Germline CDR1 reads SGHDT; CDR2 reads YYEEEE. CDR3 region: CASSLLRGYNEQFF. CDR3 sequence (DNA): TGTGCCAGCAGCTTACTCCGGGGCTACAATGAGCAGTTCTTC.

In its sample, this clone was seen once. The chain joins TRBV11-2 to TRBJ2-1; D gene unclear. V was trimmed by 2 bases and J by 6 bases, leaving 14 bases between them. The CDR3 has 15 residues. Germline CDR1 is SGHAT and CDR2 is FQNNGV. The CDR3 DNA reads TGTGCCAGCAGCTTAATAAGGGATACAACCAATGAGCAGTTCTTC. Protein: CASSLIRDTTNEQFF.

The chain joins TRBV19 to TRBJ1-4, with D perhaps matching TRBD1 (6 bases). V lost 11 bases to trimming and J lost 5 bases, with 15 bases between them. Per the germline V gene, CDR1 is LNHDA and CDR2 is SQIVND (reference sequence). This CDR3 contains 13 residues. The CDR3 sequence is CASNRGGNEKLFF. CDR3 sequence (DNA): TGTGCCTCAAATAGGGGGGGAAATGAAAAACTGTTTTTT. The full variable domain, rest sourced from reference TRBV19 and TRBJ1-4, is DGGITQSPKYLFRKEGQNVTLSCEQNLNHDAMYWYRQDPGQGLRLIYYSQIVNDFQKGDIAEGYSVSREKKESFPLTVTSAQKNPTAFYLCASNRGGNEKLFFGSGTQLSVL.

The chain employs TRBV6-6 and TRBJ2-7; a possible D gene is TRBD2 (6 bases). The V gene's germline CDR1 is MNHNY and CDR2 SVGAGI (reference sequence). CDR3 length equals 14 residues. V lost 5 bases to trimming and J lost 0 bases, with 11 bases between them. The CDR3 region is CASSDSGLSYEQYF. The CDR3 region has the DNA TGTGCCAGCAGTGATAGCGGCCTCTCCTACGAGCAGTACTTC.

CDR3 bases: TGCGCCAGCAGCCACCCGGTAGGTGCGGACGAGCAGTACTTC. Amino acid sequence: CASSHPVGADEQYF. The chain couples TRBV4-1 to TRBJ2-7; D is unclear. The V gene's germline CDR1 is MGHRA and CDR2 YSYEKL. Deletions cut 3 bases from V and 5 bases from J, with 14 bases between. The CDR3 contains 14 residues.

Points on this clone: The junction departs from germline at one end; a sequencing error may be responsible. The chain is built from TRBV2 and TRBJ1-1, with D unclear. This CDR3 comprises 13 residues. Germline CDR1 is SNHLY and CDR2 is FYNNEI. CDR3 in amino acids: CASREEVATEAFF. CDR3 DNA: TGTGCCAGCAGGGAAGAGGTGGCGACTGAAGCTTTCTTT.

The gene calls are TRBV5-1 and TRBJ1-1; D is ambiguous. V was shortened by 0 bases and J by 2 bases, with 5 bases between the two germline ends. The CDR3 has 13 residues. Germline loops: CDR1 SGHRS, CDR2 YFSETQ. CDR3 nucleotides: TGCGCCAGCAGCTTGGGCGGCAACACTGAAGCTTTCTTT. This encodes CASSLGGNTEAFF.

The CDR3 DNA follows: TGTGCCAGCAGCCCTACCGGGGCGGGATCCTACGAGCAGTACTTC. Translating gives CASSPTGAGSYEQYF. The chain links TRBV4-2 to TRBJ2-7; tentatively, D is TRBD2 (6 bases). CDR3 length: 15 residues. With 4 bases removed from V and 1 base from J, the gap between germline ends came to 14 bases. Germline V gene lookup returns CDR1 LGHNA and CDR2 YNFKEQ.

The rearrangement links TRBV5-1 to TRBJ1-1; D is unclear. Trimming pared 4 bases from V and 1 base from J, leaving 11 bases between. The V gene's germline CDR1 is SGHRS and CDR2 YFSETQ. The CDR3 sequence is 14 residues long. The chain's CDR3 is CASSNANRNTEAFF. Written as DNA, the CDR3 is TGCGCCAGCAGCAACGCCAACCGGAACACTGAAGCTTTCTTT.

The CDR3 is CASSQDRGRFPLSYEQYF. In nucleotides, the CDR3 is TGCGCCAGCAGCCAAGATCGGGGGAGGTTCCCTCTCTCCTACGAGCAGTACTTC. The V and J genes are TRBV4-1 and TRBJ2-7, with D perhaps TRBD2 (6 bases). This CDR3 spans 18 amino acids. Germline V gives CDR1 MGHRA, CDR2 YSYEKL. V lost 0 bases and J lost 0, with 18 bases in between.